This T cell receptor beta chain was captured in a study of T cell responses to AZD1222 COVID-19 vaccine. Study-wide results and limits: Among spike-specific TCRs, nearly half reportedly target unmutated variant regions.

This table comes from immunoSEQ multiplex PCR, and its TCRdb copy is limited to in-frame clones, with some not included. Seen here are 150,000 or so clones, 80% to 95% observed once, and the top ten hold less than 1.5%. Concerning this clone: The antigen is unknown.

Germline lookup yields CDR1 SGHRS and CDR2 YFSETQ. The V end lost 3 bases, the J end lost 5 bases, and 11 bases lay between the germline ends. This CDR3 is 14 amino acids long. The TCR originated in an adult who received the AZD1222 COVID-19 vaccine. The sequencing here drew on peripheral blood, taken 28 days after the second AZD1222 dose. The V gene is TRBV5-1, the J gene TRBJ2-2; D might be TRBD1 (6 bases). CDR3 sequence: CASSSQGSTGELFF. Written as DNA, the CDR3 is TGCGCCAGCAGCTCTCAGGGGTCGACCGGGGAGCTGTTTTTT. Full variable domain (rest looked up from reference TRBV5-1 and TRBJ2-2): KAGVTQTPRYLIKTRGQQVTLSCSPISGHRSVSWYQQTPGQGLQFLFEYFSETQRNKGNFPGRFSGRQFSNSRSEMNVSTLELGDSALYLCASSSQGSTGELFFGEGSRLTVL.